The 18 T cell receptor beta chains given below trace back to one sample, sequenced in a study of blood T cell repertoires in COVID-19. Profiling relied on immunoSEQ multiplex PCR, and the TCRdb table lists in-frame clones only, not all of them. The data contain some 460,000 clones, around 90% of them singletons. The source material was PBMCs or T cells enriched from blood (not recorded which). The receptors stem from a woman under 30 who had recovered from COVID-19.

The chain joins TRBV2 to TRBJ1-2; 8 positions match TRBD1. The CDR3 sequence is 15 residues long. The J segment lost 4 bases and the V segment lost 6 bases, leaving 10 bases of the junction unmatched. Germline lookup yields CDR1 SNHLY and CDR2 FYNNEI. The CDR3 loop is CASRDWTGQGYGYTF. The CDR3, as DNA: TGTGCCAGCAGGGATTGGACAGGGCAGGGCTATGGCTACACCTTC.

The CDR3 DNA follows: TGCGCCAGCAGTGAGGGTAATTCGGGATCACCCCTCCACTTT. Protein: CASSEGNSGSPLHF. The gene calls are TRBV10-1 and TRBJ1-6; D is uncertain. This CDR3 has 14 amino acids. Germline lookup yields CDR1 WNHNN and CDR2 SYGVQD (reference sequence). Trimming removed 2 bases from V and 10 bases from J, with 12 bases in between.

The chain has TRBV30 and TRBJ2-7, with a possible D match to TRBD1 (6 bases). The ends were cut back, 0 bases at V and 12 bases at J, with 21 bases in the middle. There are 14 residues in the CDR3. The germline gives CDR1 GTSNPN, CDR2 SVGIG (reference sequence). The CDR3 DNA sequence: TGTGCCTGGAGTGTACATGACAGGTCAGGGTGGCGGTACTTC. It yields the protein CAWSVHDRSGWRYF.

This clone has only one observation. The chain has TRBV15 and TRBJ1-1; maybe TRBD1 (6 bases). Germline lookup yields CDR1 LNHNV and CDR2 YYDKDF (reference sequence). This CDR3 is 14 amino acids long. Deletions cut 4 bases from V and 5 bases from J, with 14 bases between. The CDR3 reads CATSKSGQKTEAFF. The CDR3, as DNA: TGTGCCACCAGCAAATCAGGACAGAAGACTGAAGCTTTCTTT.

This chain uses TRBV28 with TRBJ2-7; D remains ambiguous. Germline V gene sequence: CDR1 MDHEN, CDR2 SYDVKM. V lost 6 bases and J lost 4, with 7 bases in between. The CDR3 sequence is 11 residues long. The DNA for the CDR3 is TGTGCCAGCAGCTTAATATACGAGCAGTACTTC. It specifies CASSLIYEQYF.

The chain links TRBV7-9 to TRBJ1-1; D is perhaps TRBD1 (5 bases). The CDR3 is 16 amino acids. V lost 2 bases and J lost 5, with 18 bases in between. The germline CDR1 and CDR2 sequences are SEHNR and FQNEAQ (reference sequence). DNA for the CDR3: TGTGCCAGCAGCTTAATACCATCAGGGAATAGGACTGAAGCTTTCTTT. Its translation is CASSLIPSGNRTEAFF.

The chain uses TRBV5-1 and TRBJ2-3; TRBD2 might be the D (5 bases). There are 13 residues in the CDR3. Trimming removed 7 bases from V and 5 bases from J, with 14 bases in between. Germline V CDR1 and CDR2: SGHRS, YFSETQ. This CDR3 reads CASEGSPQDTQYF. CDR3 sequence (DNA): TGCGCCAGCGAGGGTTCCCCGCAAGATACGCAGTATTTT.

The rearrangement links TRBV2 to TRBJ1-5; D possibly corresponds to TRBD1 (6 bases). Trimming took 6 bases from V and 4 from J, leaving 10 bases between them. Germline assignment: CDR1 SNHLY and CDR2 FYNNEI. The CDR3 is 13 amino acids. The CDR3: CASRPGQNQPQHF. CDR3 in DNA: TGTGCCAGCAGGCCCGGACAGAATCAGCCCCAGCATTTT.

To note about this clone: Other DNA sequences in the same sample also yield this CDR3. The V and J genes are TRBV19 and TRBJ1-1; no reliable D call. This CDR3 is 14 amino acids long. Per germline, CDR1 LNHDA and CDR2 SQIVND (reference sequence). Trimming shortened V by 0 bases and J by 3 bases, and 8 bases separated the two germline ends. The CDR3 is CASSIDREDTEAFF. CDR3 bases: TGTGCCAGTAGTATAGATCGGGAGGACACTGAAGCTTTCTTT.

The V and J genes are TRBV6-5 and TRBJ1-2; D unclear. Between the trimmed V and J ends, which lost 3 bases and 2 bases, there was a span of 7 bases. Germline assignment: CDR1 MNHEY and CDR2 SVGAGI. CDR3 length: 13 amino acids. CDR3 DNA: TGTGCCAGCAGTTATAGAGAGAACTATGGCTACACCTTC. Encoded protein: CASSYRENYGYTF.

This chain uses TRBV3-1 (or the pseudogene TRBV3-2) with TRBJ2-5, with 8 bases identical to TRBD2. The V segment lost 8 bases and the J segment 3 bases; nucleotides outside the gene matches: 5. Germline CDR1 is LGHDT and CDR2 is YNNKEL (reference sequence). The CDR3 contains 13 residues. The CDR3 bases are TGTGCCAGCCTCAGAGCGGGGGAAGAGACCCAGTACTTC. This gives the protein CASLRAGEETQYF.

This rearrangement joins TRBV9 to TRBJ2-3; tentatively, D is TRBD1 (6 bases). Germline values: CDR1 SGDLS, CDR2 YYNGEE. The CDR3 totals 15 residues. V was trimmed by 0 bases and J by 5 bases, leaving 13 bases between them. The chain's CDR3 is CASSVGQEGGDTQYF. Written as DNA, the CDR3 is TGTGCCAGCAGCGTAGGGCAGGAAGGGGGAGATACGCAGTATTTT.

This chain connects TRBV7-3 to TRBJ1-1; 7 bases line up with TRBD1. Trimming at V came to 4 bases and at J to 4 bases, leaving 3 bases not matched to a gene. This CDR3 contains 13 residues. Germline assignment: CDR1 SGHTA and CDR2 FQGTGA. CDR3 DNA: TGTGCCAGCAGCTCGACAGGGTTCACTGAAGCTTTCTTT. This translates into CASSSTGFTEAFF.

Points on this clone: Sequence at one end of the junction differs from germline and may be a read error. The V gene is TRBV5-4, the J gene TRBJ2-2; TRBD1 agrees at 9 bases. The CDR3 is 16 residues long. Germline CDR1 is SGHNT and CDR2 is YYREEE (reference sequence). DNA for the CDR3: TGTGCCAGCAGCCCGATCGACAGGGGGAACCCCGGGGAGCTGTTTTTT. As protein: CASSPIDRGNPGELFF.

The chain uses TRBV7-2 and TRBJ2-5, with D possibly being TRBD2 (6 bases). The CDR3 is 14 residues long. From germline, CDR1 is SGHTA and CDR2 FQGNSA. Trimming removed 4 bases from V and 3 bases from J, with 12 bases in between. The CDR3 sequence: CASSWNSGKETQYF. The CDR3 region has the DNA TGTGCCAGCAGCTGGAATAGCGGCAAAGAGACCCAGTACTTC.

V and J are TRBV2 and TRBJ2-1; 7 nucleotides match TRBD1. The germline CDR1 and CDR2 sequences are SNHLY and FYNNEI. V trimming: 5 bases; J trimming: 0 bases; junction bases outside the gene matches: 4. The CDR3 runs to 15 residues. The CDR3 DNA follows: TGTGCCAGCAGTCAGGACAGGAGCTCCTACAATGAGCAGTTCTTC. Its protein is CASSQDRSSYNEQFF.

The sample holds many counts of this clone. The chain combines TRBV27 with TRBJ2-5; 8 bases are a match to TRBD2. This CDR3 has 14 amino acids. Germline values: CDR1 MNHEY, CDR2 SMNVEV (reference sequence). V shed 6 bases and J 4 bases; nucleotides not matched to a gene: 7. CDR3 residues: CASSLRLAGETQYF. CDR3 DNA: TGTGCCAGCAGCTTACGGCTAGCGGGAGAGACCCAGTACTTC.

The V gene is TRBV27, the J gene TRBJ1-4; 7 bases fit TRBD1. The CDR3 has 14 residues. Germline CDR1 reads MNHEY; CDR2 reads SMNVEV (reference sequence). Losses at the gene ends were 5 bases for V and 8 bases for J; bases not matched to a gene: 8. CDR3: CASSRQGGKEKLFF. The CDR3 nucleotides read TGTGCCAGCAGTCGGCAGGGGGGAAAGGAAAAACTGTTTTTT.